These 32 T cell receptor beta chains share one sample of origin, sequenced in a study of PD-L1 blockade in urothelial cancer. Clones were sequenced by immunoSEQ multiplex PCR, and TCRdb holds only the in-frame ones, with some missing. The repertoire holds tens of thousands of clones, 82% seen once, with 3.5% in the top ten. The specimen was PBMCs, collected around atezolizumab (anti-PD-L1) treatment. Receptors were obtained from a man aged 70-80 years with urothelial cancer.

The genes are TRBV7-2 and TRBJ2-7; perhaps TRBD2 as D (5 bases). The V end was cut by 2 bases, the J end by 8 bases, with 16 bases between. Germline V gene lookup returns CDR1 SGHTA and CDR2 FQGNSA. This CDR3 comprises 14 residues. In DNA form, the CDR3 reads TGTGCCAGCAGCTTAAATTTTCGGGGTTGGAAGCAGTACTTC. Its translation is CASSLNFRGWKQYF.

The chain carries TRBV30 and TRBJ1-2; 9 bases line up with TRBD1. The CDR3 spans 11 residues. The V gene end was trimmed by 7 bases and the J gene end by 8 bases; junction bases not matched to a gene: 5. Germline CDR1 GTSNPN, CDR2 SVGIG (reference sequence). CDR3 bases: TGTGCCTCCGGACAGGGGTTCGGCTACACCTTC. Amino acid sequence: CASGQGFGYTF.

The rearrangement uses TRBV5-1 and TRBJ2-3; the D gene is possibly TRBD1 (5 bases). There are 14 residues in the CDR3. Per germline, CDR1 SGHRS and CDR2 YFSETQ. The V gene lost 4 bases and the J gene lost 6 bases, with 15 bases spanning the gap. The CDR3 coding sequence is TGCGCCAGCAGCCGCGGTCCGTCAGGGGATACGCAGTATTTT. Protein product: CASSRGPSGDTQYF.

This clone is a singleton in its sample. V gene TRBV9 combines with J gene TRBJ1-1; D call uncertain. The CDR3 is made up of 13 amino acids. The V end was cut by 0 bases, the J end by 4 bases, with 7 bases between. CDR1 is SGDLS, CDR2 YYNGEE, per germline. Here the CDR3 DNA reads TGTGCCAGCAGCGTAGCGGTTAGCACTGAAGCTTTCTTT. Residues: CASSVAVSTEAFF. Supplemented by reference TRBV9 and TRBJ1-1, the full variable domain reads DSGVTQTPKHLITATGQRVTLRCSPRSGDLSVYWYQQSLDQGLQFLIQYYNGEERAKGNILERFSAQQFPDLHSELNLSSLELGDSALYFCASSVAVSTEAFFGQGTRLTVV.

Here the CDR3 reads CASRPLAGAGNTGELFF. CDR3 in DNA: TGCGCCAGCAGACCGCTGGCGGGGGCCGGAAACACCGGGGAGCTGTTTTTT. The chain combines TRBV5-1 with TRBJ2-2, with D possibly TRBD2 on 7 matching bases. The CDR3 runs to 17 residues. Between the trimmed V and J ends, which lost 5 bases and 2 bases, there was a span of 19 bases. Germline V gene data show CDR1 as SGHRS and CDR2 as YFSETQ. Looking up the rest from reference TRBV5-1 and TRBJ2-2 gives the full variable domain: KAGVTQTPRYLIKTRGQQVTLSCSPISGHRSVSWYQQTPGQGLQFLFEYFSETQRNKGNFPGRFSGRQFSNSRSEMNVSTLELGDSALYLCASRPLAGAGNTGELFFGEGSRLTVL.

Here the CDR3 reads CASSKAVGLAGVNEQFF. CDR3 coding DNA: TGTGCCAGCAGCAAAGCGGTTGGACTAGCGGGCGTCAATGAGCAGTTCTTC. This chain links TRBV21-1 with TRBJ2-1; TRBD2, the table's D call, lacks a check against the DNA. TRBV21-1 counts as a pseudogene. The CDR3 is 17 residues long.

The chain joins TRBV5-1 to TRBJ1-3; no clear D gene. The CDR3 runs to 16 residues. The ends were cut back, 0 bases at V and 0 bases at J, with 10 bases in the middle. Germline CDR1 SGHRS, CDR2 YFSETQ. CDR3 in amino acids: CASSLDPRYSGNTIYF. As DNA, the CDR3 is TGCGCCAGCAGCTTGGATCCCAGATACTCTGGAAACACCATATATTTT.

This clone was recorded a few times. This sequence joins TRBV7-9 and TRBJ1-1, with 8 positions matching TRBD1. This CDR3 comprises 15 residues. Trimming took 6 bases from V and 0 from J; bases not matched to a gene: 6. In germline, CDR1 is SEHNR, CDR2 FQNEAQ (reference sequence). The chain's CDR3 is CASRPGTGLNTEAFF. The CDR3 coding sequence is TGTGCCAGCAGACCCGGGACAGGTTTGAACACTGAAGCTTTCTTT.

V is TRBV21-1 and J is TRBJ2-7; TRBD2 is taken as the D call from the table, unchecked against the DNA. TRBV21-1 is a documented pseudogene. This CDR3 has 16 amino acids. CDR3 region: CASREDGGDFSYEQYF. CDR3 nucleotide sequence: TGTGCCAGCAGGGAAGATGGAGGGGACTTCTCCTACGAGCAGTACTTC.

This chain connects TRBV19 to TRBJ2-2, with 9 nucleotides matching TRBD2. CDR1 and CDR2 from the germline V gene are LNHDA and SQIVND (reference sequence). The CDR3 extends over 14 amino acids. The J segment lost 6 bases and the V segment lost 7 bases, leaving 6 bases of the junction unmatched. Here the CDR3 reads CASTPSGKAGELFF. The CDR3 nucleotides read TGTGCCAGTACCCCTAGCGGGAAGGCCGGGGAGCTGTTTTTT. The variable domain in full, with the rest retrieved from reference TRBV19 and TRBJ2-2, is DGGITQSPKYLFRKEGQNVTLSCEQNLNHDAMYWYRQDPGQGLRLIYYSQIVNDFQKGDIAEGYSVSREKKESFPLTVTSAQKNPTAFYLCASTPSGKAGELFFGEGSRLTVL.

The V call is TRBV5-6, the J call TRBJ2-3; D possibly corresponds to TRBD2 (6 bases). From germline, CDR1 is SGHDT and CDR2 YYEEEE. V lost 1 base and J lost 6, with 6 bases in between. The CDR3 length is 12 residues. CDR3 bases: TGTGCCAGCAGCTTGCGGGGGGATACGCAGTATTTT. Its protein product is CASSLRGDTQYF. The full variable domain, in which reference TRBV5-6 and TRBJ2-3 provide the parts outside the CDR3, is DAGVTQSPTHLIKTRGQQVTLRCSPKSGHDTVSWYQQALGQGPQFIFQYYEEEERQRGNFPDRFSGHQFPNYSSELNVNALLLGDSALYLCASSLRGDTQYFGPGTRLTVL.

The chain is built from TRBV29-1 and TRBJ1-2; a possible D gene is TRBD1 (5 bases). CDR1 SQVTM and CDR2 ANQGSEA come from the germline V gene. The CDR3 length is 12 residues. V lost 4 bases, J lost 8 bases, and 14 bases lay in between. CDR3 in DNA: TGCAGCGTTGTGCCAGATGGGGGGGGCTACACCTTC. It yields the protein CSVVPDGGGYTF.

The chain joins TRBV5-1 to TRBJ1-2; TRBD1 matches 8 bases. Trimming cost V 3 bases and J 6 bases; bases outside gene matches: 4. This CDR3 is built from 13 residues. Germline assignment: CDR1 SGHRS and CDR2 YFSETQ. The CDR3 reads CASSSGQGDGYTF. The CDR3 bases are TGCGCCAGCAGCTCCGGACAGGGTGATGGCTACACCTTC. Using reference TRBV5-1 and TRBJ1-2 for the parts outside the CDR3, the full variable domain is KAGVTQTPRYLIKTRGQQVTLSCSPISGHRSVSWYQQTPGQGLQFLFEYFSETQRNKGNFPGRFSGRQFSNSRSEMNVSTLELGDSALYLCASSSGQGDGYTFGSGTRLTVV.

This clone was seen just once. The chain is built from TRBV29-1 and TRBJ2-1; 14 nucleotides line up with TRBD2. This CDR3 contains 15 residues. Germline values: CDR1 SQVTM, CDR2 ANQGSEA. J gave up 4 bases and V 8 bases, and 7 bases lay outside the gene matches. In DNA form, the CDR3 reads TGCAGCCTTATCGGGACTAGCGGGAGTTACAATGAGCAGTTCTTC. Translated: CSLIGTSGSYNEQFF.

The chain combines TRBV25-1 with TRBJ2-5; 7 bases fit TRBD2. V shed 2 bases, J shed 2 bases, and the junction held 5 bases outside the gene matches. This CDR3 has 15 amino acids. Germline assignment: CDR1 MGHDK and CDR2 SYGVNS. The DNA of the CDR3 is TGTGCCAGCAGTGAAAGACCGGGGGGACAAGAGACCCAGTACTTC. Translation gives CASSERPGGQETQYF.

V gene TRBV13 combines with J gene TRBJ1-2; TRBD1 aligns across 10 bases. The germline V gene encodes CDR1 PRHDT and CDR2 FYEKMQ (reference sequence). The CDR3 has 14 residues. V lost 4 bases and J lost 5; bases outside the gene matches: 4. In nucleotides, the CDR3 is TGTGCCAGCAGCTCGGACAGGGGGTCATATGGCTACACCTTC. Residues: CASSSDRGSYGYTF.

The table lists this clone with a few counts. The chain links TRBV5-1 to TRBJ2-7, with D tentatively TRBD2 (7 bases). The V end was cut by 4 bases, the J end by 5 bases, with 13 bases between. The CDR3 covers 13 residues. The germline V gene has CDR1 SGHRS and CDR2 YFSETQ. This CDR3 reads CASSPRGGNEQYF. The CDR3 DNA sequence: TGCGCCAGCAGCCCTAGGGGGGGCAACGAGCAGTACTTC.

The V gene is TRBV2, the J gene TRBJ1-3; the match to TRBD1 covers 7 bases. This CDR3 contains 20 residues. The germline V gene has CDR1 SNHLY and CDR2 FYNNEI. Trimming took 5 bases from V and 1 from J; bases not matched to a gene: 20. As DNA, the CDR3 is TGTGCCAGCAGTCGACAACTTCCGGGACAGCGGTCAGGATCTGGAAACACCATATATTTT. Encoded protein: CASSRQLPGQRSGSGNTIYF.

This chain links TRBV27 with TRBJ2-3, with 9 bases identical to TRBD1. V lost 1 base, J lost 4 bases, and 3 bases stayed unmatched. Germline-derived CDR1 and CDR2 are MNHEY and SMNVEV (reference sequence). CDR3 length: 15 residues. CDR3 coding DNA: TGTGCCAGCAGTTTATACAGGGGGCAAGCAGATACGCAGTATTTT. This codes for CASSLYRGQADTQYF.

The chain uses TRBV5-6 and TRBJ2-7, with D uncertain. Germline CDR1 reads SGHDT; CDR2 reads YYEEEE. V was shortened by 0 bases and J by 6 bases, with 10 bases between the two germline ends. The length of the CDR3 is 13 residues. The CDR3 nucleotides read TGTGCCAGCAGCTTGGAGGCCGGGTTCGAGCAGTACTTC. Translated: CASSLEAGFEQYF.

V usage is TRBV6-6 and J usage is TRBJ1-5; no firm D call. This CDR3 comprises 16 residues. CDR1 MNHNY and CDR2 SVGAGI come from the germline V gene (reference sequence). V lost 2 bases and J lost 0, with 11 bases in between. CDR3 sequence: CASSYGTDYSNQPQHF. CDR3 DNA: TGTGCCAGCAGTTACGGAACAGACTATAGCAATCAGCCCCAGCATTTT.

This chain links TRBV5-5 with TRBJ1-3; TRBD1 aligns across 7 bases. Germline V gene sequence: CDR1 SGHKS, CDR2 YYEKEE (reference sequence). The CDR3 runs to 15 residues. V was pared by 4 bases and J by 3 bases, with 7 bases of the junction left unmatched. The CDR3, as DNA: TGTGCCAGCAGCCACGACAGGGCTTTTGGAAACACCATATATTTT. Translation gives CASSHDRAFGNTIYF.

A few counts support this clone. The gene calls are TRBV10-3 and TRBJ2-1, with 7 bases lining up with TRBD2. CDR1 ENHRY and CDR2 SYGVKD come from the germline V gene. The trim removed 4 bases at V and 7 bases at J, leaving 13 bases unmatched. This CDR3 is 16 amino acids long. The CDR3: CAISARDGLEDNEQFF. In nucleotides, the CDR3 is TGTGCCATCAGTGCCCGCGACGGACTAGAGGATAATGAGCAGTTCTTC.

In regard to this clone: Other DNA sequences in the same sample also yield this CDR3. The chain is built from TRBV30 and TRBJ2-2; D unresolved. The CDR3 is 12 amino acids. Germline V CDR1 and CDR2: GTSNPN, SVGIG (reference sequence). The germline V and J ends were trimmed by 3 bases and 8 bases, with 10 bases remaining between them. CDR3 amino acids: CAWSPNLGELFF. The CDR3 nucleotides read TGTGCCTGGAGCCCCAACTTAGGGGAGCTGTTTTTT. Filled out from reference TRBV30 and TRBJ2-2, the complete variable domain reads SQTIHQWPATLVQPVGSPLSLECTVEGTSNPNLYWYRQAAGRGLQLLFYSVGIGQISSEVPQNLSASRPQDRQFILSSKKLLLSDSGFYLCAWSPNLGELFFGEGSRLTVL.

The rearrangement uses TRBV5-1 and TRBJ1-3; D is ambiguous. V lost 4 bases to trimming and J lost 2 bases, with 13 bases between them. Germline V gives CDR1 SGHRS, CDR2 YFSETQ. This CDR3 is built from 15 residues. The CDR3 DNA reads TGCGCCAGCAGCCGCGAGGGCTCCGCTGGAAACACCATATATTTT. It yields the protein CASSREGSAGNTIYF.

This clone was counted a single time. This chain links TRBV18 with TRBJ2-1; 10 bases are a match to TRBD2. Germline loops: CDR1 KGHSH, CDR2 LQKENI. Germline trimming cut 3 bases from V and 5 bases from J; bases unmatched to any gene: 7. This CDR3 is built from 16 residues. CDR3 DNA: TGTGCCAGCTCACCTTTGGGACTAGCGACACACAATGAGCAGTTCTTC. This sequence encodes CASSPLGLATHNEQFF.

The CDR3 DNA sequence: TGTGCCAGCAGCTTAGCGGGGCTAGCGGGGGGGTCGCCTCAAGAGACCCAGTACTTC. It yields the protein CASSLAGLAGGSPQETQYF. The V gene is TRBV7-2, the J gene TRBJ2-5, with 12 positions matching TRBD2. Germline CDR1 is SGHTA and CDR2 is FQGNSA. CDR3 length: 19 residues. V shed 0 bases and J 2 bases; nucleotides not matched to a gene: 10.

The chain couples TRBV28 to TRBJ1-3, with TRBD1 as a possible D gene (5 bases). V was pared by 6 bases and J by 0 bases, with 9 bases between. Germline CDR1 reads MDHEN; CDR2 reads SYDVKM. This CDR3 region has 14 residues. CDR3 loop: CASSLGLSGNTIYF. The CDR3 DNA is TGTGCCAGCAGCCTGGGACTCTCTGGAAACACCATATATTTT.

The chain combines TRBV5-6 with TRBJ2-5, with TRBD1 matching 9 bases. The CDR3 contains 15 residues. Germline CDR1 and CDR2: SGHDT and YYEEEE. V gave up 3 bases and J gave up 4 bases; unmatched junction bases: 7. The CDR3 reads CASSSDRGLVETQYF. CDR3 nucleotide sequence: TGTGCCAGCAGCTCGGACAGGGGTTTGGTAGAGACCCAGTACTTC.

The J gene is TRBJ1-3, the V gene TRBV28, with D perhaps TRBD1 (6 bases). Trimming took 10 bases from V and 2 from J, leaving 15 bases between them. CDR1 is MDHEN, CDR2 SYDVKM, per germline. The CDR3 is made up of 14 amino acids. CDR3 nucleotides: TGTGCCACCATCGACAGGTTTGCTGGAAACACCATATATTTT. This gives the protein CATIDRFAGNTIYF.

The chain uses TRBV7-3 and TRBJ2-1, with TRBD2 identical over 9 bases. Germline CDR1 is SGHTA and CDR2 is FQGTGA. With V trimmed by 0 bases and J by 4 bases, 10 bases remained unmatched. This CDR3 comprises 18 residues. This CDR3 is CASSLTSPRLAGYNEQFF. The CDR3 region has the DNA TGTGCCAGCAGCTTAACGTCACCTCGGCTAGCGGGGTACAATGAGCAGTTCTTC.

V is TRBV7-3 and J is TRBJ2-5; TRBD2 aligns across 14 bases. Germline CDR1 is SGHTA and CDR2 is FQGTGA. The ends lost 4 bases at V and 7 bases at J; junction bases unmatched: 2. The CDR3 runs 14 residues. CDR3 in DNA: TGTGCCAGCAGCTCAGGACTAGCGGGAGGGACCCAGTACTTC. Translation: CASSSGLAGGTQYF.